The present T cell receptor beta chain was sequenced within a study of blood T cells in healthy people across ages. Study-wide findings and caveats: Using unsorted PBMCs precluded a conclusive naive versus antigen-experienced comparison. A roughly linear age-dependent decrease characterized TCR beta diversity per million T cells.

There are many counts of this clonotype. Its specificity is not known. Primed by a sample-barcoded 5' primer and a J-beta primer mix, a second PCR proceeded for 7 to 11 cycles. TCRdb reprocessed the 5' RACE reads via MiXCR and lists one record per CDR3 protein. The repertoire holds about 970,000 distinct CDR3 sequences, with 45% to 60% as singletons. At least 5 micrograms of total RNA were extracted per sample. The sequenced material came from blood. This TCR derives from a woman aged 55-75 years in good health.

The CDR3 sequence: CASRWSVNTDTQYF. CDR3 bases: TGTGCCAGCAGGTGGTCGGTGAACACAGATACGCAGTATTTT. This sequence joins TRBV7-2 and TRBJ2-3; D ambiguous. Germline values: CDR1 SGHTA, CDR2 FQGNSA. The CDR3 is 14 residues long. V lost 6 bases, J lost 2 bases, and 12 bases lay in between.